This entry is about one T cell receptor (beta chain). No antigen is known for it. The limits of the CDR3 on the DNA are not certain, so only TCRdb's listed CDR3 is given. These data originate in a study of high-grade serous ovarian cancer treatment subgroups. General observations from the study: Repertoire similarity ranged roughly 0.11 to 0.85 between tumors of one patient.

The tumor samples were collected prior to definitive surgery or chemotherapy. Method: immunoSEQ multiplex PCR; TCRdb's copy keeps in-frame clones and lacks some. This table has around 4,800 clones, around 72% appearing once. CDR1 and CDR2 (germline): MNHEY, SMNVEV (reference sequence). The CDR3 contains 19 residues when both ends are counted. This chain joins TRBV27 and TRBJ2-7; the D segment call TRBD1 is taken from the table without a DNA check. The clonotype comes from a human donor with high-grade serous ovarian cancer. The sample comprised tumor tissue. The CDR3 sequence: CASSPPPRVGQGSRSPFGF.